Presented here are 28 T cell receptor beta chains from one specimen sequenced in a study of blood T cell repertoires in COVID-19. The assay was immunoSEQ multiplex PCR, and TCRdb's table has in-frame clones only and misses some. The sample includes under 250,000 clones, around 89% of them seen just once. The specimen was peripheral blood. Receptors were obtained from a middle-aged woman with acute or convalescent COVID-19.

This rearrangement joins TRBV27 to TRBJ2-5; 10 nucleotides match TRBD2. In germline, CDR1 is MNHEY, CDR2 SMNVEV (reference sequence). The CDR3 length is 13 residues. Trimming removed 6 bases from V and 5 bases from J; junction bases left unmatched: 3. The CDR3 loop is CASSASGGETQYF. The CDR3 coding sequence is TGTGCCAGCAGCGCTAGCGGGGGTGAGACCCAGTACTTC.

The V call is TRBV2, the J call TRBJ2-7; tentative D call: TRBD1 (5 bases). Germline-derived CDR1 and CDR2 are SNHLY and FYNNEI. Trimming took off 2 bases at V and 3 bases at J, with 11 bases between the two ends. The CDR3 has 14 residues. The CDR3 sequence is CASSENRQYYEQYV. CDR3 bases: TGTGCCAGCAGTGAAAACAGGCAATACTACGAGCAGTACGTC.

The chain joins TRBV18 to TRBJ1-4, with TRBD1 matching 9 bases. The germline V gene has CDR1 KGHSH and CDR2 LQKENI. Losses at the gene ends were 3 bases for V and 12 bases for J; bases not matched to a gene: 5. The CDR3 is 13 residues long. The CDR3 coding sequence is TGTGCCAGCTCACCGGGACAGGGCCAACAACTGTTTTTT. Translated: CASSPGQGQQLFF.

This clone has a single count. V gene TRBV5-1 combines with J gene TRBJ2-5, with 10 nucleotides matching TRBD2. Trimming at V came to 4 bases and at J to 1 base, leaving 4 bases not matched to a gene. Germline V CDR1 and CDR2: SGHRS, YFSETQ. CDR3 length: 15 residues. The CDR3: CASSAQRGGQETQYF. Here the CDR3 DNA reads TGCGCCAGCAGCGCCCAGCGGGGGGGCCAAGAGACCCAGTACTTC.

On this clone itself: Other DNA sequences in this sample translate to the same CDR3. This sequence joins TRBV19 and TRBJ2-1, with a possible D match to TRBD2 (5 bases). There are 15 residues in the CDR3. Looked up from germline, CDR1 is LNHDA and CDR2 is SQIVND (reference sequence). Trimming cost V 3 bases and J 2 bases, with 11 bases left between them. The DNA of the CDR3 is TGTGCCAGTAGTATCTCCGGGGAGCCCTACAATGAGCAGTTCTTC. This translates into CASSISGEPYNEQFF.

V and J are TRBV2 and TRBJ1-1, with TRBD1 identical over 9 bases. The CDR3 has 14 residues. J gave up 3 bases and V 6 bases, and 5 bases lay outside the gene matches. Looked up from germline, CDR1 is SNHLY and CDR2 is FYNNEI. The CDR3 spells CASRPTGGDTEAFF. The CDR3, as DNA: TGTGCCAGCAGACCGACAGGGGGGGACACTGAAGCTTTCTTT.

The V and J genes are TRBV5-1 and TRBJ1-5, with D hard to call. The germline gives CDR1 SGHRS, CDR2 YFSETQ. V was clipped by 3 bases and J by 9 bases, with 22 bases between them. The CDR3 consists of 16 residues. CDR3 sequence: CASSCRYLPTARPQHF. DNA of the CDR3: TGCGCCAGCAGCTGCCGTTATTTGCCAACAGCACGGCCCCAGCATTTT.

This clone is a singleton in its sample. The chain links TRBV12-5 to TRBJ1-5, with D possibly matching TRBD1 (5 bases). There are 14 residues in the CDR3. Germline V gene data show CDR1 as LGHNT and CDR2 as FRNRAP. The V end lost 5 bases, the J end lost 7 bases, and 15 bases lay between the germline ends. CDR3 coding DNA: TGTGCTAGTGGTCCGGACGGGGGATACCAGCCCCAGCATTTT. Its translation: CASGPDGGYQPQHF.

CDR3 coding DNA: TGTGCCAGCTCCCCGCGAGGGGGTATACTCACCGGGGAGCTGTTTTTT. It specifies CASSPRGGILTGELFF. This chain joins TRBV9 and TRBJ2-2; tentative D call: TRBD1 (6 bases). V dropped 7 bases and J dropped 4 bases, with 20 bases sitting between them. The CDR3 runs 16 residues. CDR1 and CDR2 (germline): SGDLS, YYNGEE.

The chain uses TRBV19 and TRBJ1-1; D uncertain. The CDR3 loop spans 14 amino acids. V lost 4 bases to trimming and J lost 1 base, with 10 bases between them. The germline CDR1 and CDR2 sequences are LNHDA and SQIVND (reference sequence). CDR3 residues: CASSTLQKNTEAFF. For the CDR3, the DNA is TGTGCCAGTAGTACGCTACAGAAGAACACTGAAGCTTTCTTT.

The CDR3 is CASSRGRGELNEQFF. The CDR3 bases are TGTGCCAGCAGCAGGGGCAGGGGGGAACTCAATGAGCAGTTCTTC. The chain employs TRBV11-3 and TRBJ2-1, with D possibly TRBD1 on 7 matching bases. The V gene lost 5 bases and the J gene lost 6 bases, with 17 bases spanning the gap. This CDR3 is built from 15 residues. Germline V gives CDR1 SGHNT, CDR2 YENEEA.

The chain uses TRBV24-1 and TRBJ1-2; 7 bases agree with TRBD1. Germline values: CDR1 KGHDR, CDR2 SFDVKD. This CDR3 contains 14 residues. V was pared by 6 bases and J by 7 bases, with 10 bases of the junction left unmatched. The CDR3 reads CATSPGTGAGGYTF. In nucleotides, the CDR3 is TGTGCCACCAGTCCCGGTACAGGGGCTGGTGGCTACACCTTC.

This chain links TRBV2 with TRBJ1-2; TRBD1 matches at 9 bases. The CDR3 runs to 16 residues. The germline V gene has CDR1 SNHLY and CDR2 FYNNEI. The trim removed 8 bases at V and 0 bases at J, leaving 10 bases unmatched. CDR3 nucleotides: TGTGCCAGCGTCCCGGGACAGGGATCCACTAACTATGGCTACACCTTC. Translation: CASVPGQGSTNYGYTF. Full variable domain (rest looked up from reference TRBV2 and TRBJ1-2): EPEVTQTPSHQVTQMGQEVILRCVPISNHLYFYWYRQILGQKVEFLVSFYNNEISEKSEIFDDQFSVERPDGSNFTLKIRSTKLEDSAMYFCASVPGQGSTNYGYTFGSGTRLTVV.

The chain carries TRBV27 and TRBJ1-3; TRBD1 aligns across 8 bases. V lost 4 bases, J lost 6 bases, and 11 bases stayed unmatched. CDR1 is MNHEY and CDR2 is SMNVEV in the germline V gene (reference sequence). The CDR3 has 16 residues. The CDR3 loop is CASSSNPGQGKNTIYF. The CDR3 bases are TGTGCCAGCAGTTCAAACCCCGGACAGGGAAAAAACACCATATATTTT.

The sample holds one count of this clone. The chain uses TRBV11-2 and TRBJ2-3; 11 nucleotides align to TRBD2. This CDR3 spans 16 amino acids. The V gene's germline CDR1 is SGHAT and CDR2 FQNNGV. J gave up 4 bases and V 1 base, and 4 bases lay outside the gene matches. Here the CDR3 DNA reads TGTGCCAGCAGCTTAGTTAGCGGGGGGGGCTCAGATACGCAGTATTTT. Protein product: CASSLVSGGGSDTQYF. Based on the CDR3 plus reference TRBV11-2 and TRBJ2-3, the full variable domain is EAGVAQSPRYKIIEKRQSVAFWCNPISGHATLYWYQQILGQGPKLLIQFQNNGVVDDSQLPKDRFSAERLKGVDSTLKIQPAKLEDSAVYLCASSLVSGGGSDTQYFGPGTRLTVL.

The CDR3, as DNA: TGTGCCAGCAGGGGACTAGGGGTGGACAATGAGCAGTTCTTC. The encoded protein is CASRGLGVDNEQFF. V and J are TRBV6-5 and TRBJ2-1; 8 bases match TRBD2. This CDR3 comprises 14 residues. Looked up from germline, CDR1 is MNHEY and CDR2 is SVGAGI. Trimming cost V 6 bases and J 5 bases; bases outside gene matches: 6.

Of note for this clone: The sample holds other DNA sequences that translate to the same CDR3. The chain employs TRBV5-1 and TRBJ1-6; the D gene is possibly TRBD1 (5 bases). This CDR3 is built from 14 residues. Germline V gene data show CDR1 as SGHRS and CDR2 as YFSETQ. V lost 0 bases and J 5 bases, leaving 6 bases between the germline ends. The CDR3 region is CASSLGQNNSPLHF. CDR3 nucleotide sequence: TGCGCCAGCAGCTTGGGACAGAATAATTCACCCCTCCACTTT.

The gene calls are TRBV5-4 and TRBJ1-2; 7 nucleotides agree with TRBD1. The V and J ends lost 2 bases and 3 bases, in that order; junction bases with no gene match: 1. The CDR3 sequence is 13 residues long. Germline V gene lookup returns CDR1 SGHNT and CDR2 YYREEE (reference sequence). CDR3: CASSLDRDYGYTF. The CDR3 nucleotides read TGTGCCAGCAGCTTAGACAGGGACTATGGCTACACCTTC.

V usage is TRBV5-4 and J usage is TRBJ1-1; D call uncertain. Germline V gives CDR1 SGHNT, CDR2 YYREEE (reference sequence). V was clipped by 0 bases and J by 3 bases, with 6 bases between them. The CDR3 runs to 13 residues. The CDR3 loop reads CASSLGDYTEAFF. DNA for the CDR3: TGTGCCAGCAGCTTGGGCGATTACACTGAAGCTTTCTTT. Supplemented by reference TRBV5-4 and TRBJ1-1, the full variable domain reads ETGVTQSPTHLIKTRGQQVTLRCSSQSGHNTVSWYQQALGQGPQFIFQYYREEENGRGNFPPRFSGLQFPNYSSELNVNALELDDSALYLCASSLGDYTEAFFGQGTRLTVV.

Many counts were recorded for this clone. The rearrangement links TRBV2 to TRBJ1-1, with 8 nucleotides matching TRBD1. Germline V gives CDR1 SNHLY, CDR2 FYNNEI. V lost 2 bases, J lost 5 bases, and 7 bases stayed unmatched. This CDR3 spans 15 amino acids. CDR3 region: CASSEFAGGLTEAFF. The CDR3, as DNA: TGTGCCAGCAGTGAATTCGCAGGGGGCCTGACTGAAGCTTTCTTT.

This chain links TRBV28 with TRBJ1-1; D is perhaps TRBD1 (6 bases). Germline CDR1 MDHEN, CDR2 SYDVKM. Trimming pared 5 bases from V and 1 base from J, leaving 14 bases between. The CDR3 has 15 residues. Here the CDR3 reads CASSHGGGGNTEAFF. The CDR3 DNA reads as TGTGCCAGCAGTCATGGGGGCGGGGGGAACACTGAAGCTTTCTTT.

The chain carries TRBV7-2 and TRBJ2-3, with D possibly being TRBD1 (6 bases). Germline assignment: CDR1 SGHTA and CDR2 FQGNSA. This CDR3 spans 14 amino acids. Trimming left V 6 bases short and J 2 bases short, with 12 bases between. The CDR3 nucleotides read TGTGCCAGCAGTACAGGGTACTACACAGATACGCAGTATTTT. It yields the protein CASSTGYYTDTQYF.

The CDR3 bases are TGTGCCAGCCTCGGAATGGGGCAGAACTATGGCTACACCTTC. Residues: CASLGMGQNYGYTF. This chain uses TRBV3-1 (or the pseudogene TRBV3-2) with TRBJ1-2, with D perhaps TRBD1 (5 bases). Per germline, CDR1 LGHDT and CDR2 YNNKEL (reference sequence). V was cut by 8 bases and J by 2 bases, with 15 bases left in between. This CDR3 has 14 residues.

The chain joins TRBV10-3 to TRBJ2-2; a weak D match, TRBD1 (5 bases). Germline assignment: CDR1 ENHRY and CDR2 SYGVKD. V was pared by 7 bases and J by 4 bases, with 13 bases between. The length of the CDR3 is 14 residues. The CDR3 protein is CAIKTSQGTGELFF. The CDR3 nucleotides are TGTGCCATCAAGACTTCCCAGGGCACCGGGGAGCTGTTTTTT.

The chain links TRBV24-1 to TRBJ2-3; 9 bases agree with TRBD1. CDR1 KGHDR and CDR2 SFDVKD come from the germline V gene. The CDR3 has 15 amino acids. Germline trimming cut 4 bases from V and 1 base from J; bases unmatched to any gene: 2. The CDR3 DNA follows: TGTGCCACCAGTGAAGGGACAGGGCGCACAGATACGCAGTATTTT. Its protein product is CATSEGTGRTDTQYF.

This chain links TRBV4-2 with TRBJ2-6; possibly TRBD1 for D (6 bases). The CDR3 length is 17 residues. Germline V lookup: CDR1 LGHNA, CDR2 YNFKEQ. V dropped 1 base and J dropped 0 bases, with 10 bases sitting between them. The CDR3 nucleotides read TGTGCCAGCAGCCAAGGACAGGCGACCTCTGGGGCCAACGTCCTGACTTTC. Translation: CASSQGQATSGANVLTF.

This rearrangement joins TRBV4-1 to TRBJ1-1; D possibly corresponds to TRBD1 (5 bases). V lost 0 bases and J 5 bases, leaving 10 bases between the germline ends. The CDR3 covers 14 residues. The germline V gene has CDR1 MGHRA and CDR2 YSYEKL. The CDR3 DNA reads TGCGCCAGCAGCCAAGACAGGGTAGGAACTGAAGCTTTCTTT. It specifies CASSQDRVGTEAFF.

The J gene is TRBJ1-6, the V gene TRBV3-1 (or the pseudogene TRBV3-2); D uncertain. This CDR3 is 12 amino acids long. Trimming left V 1 base short and J 13 bases short, with 8 bases between. The germline CDR1 and CDR2 sequences are LGHDT and YNNKEL (reference sequence). The CDR3 protein is CASSQGGAPLHF. The CDR3 coding sequence is TGTGCCAGCAGCCAAGGAGGAGCTCCCCTCCACTTT.